The sequence of this TCR beta chain was determined in a study of blood T cell repertoires in COVID-19. Using immunoSEQ multiplex PCR, the repertoire was profiled, and TCRdb retains in-frame clones only, with some absent. The data hold approximately 280,000 clones, with roughly 87% observed a single time. This clone was recorded a few times. This CDR3 has 12 residues. V trimming: 5 bases; J trimming: 8 bases; junction bases outside the gene matches: 6. Germline-derived CDR1 and CDR2 are MNHEY and SVGAGI. The chain links TRBV6-5 to TRBJ2-7; 7 bases align to TRBD1. The receptor was derived from a woman in her 40s who had recovered from COVID-19. Specimen: PBMCs or T cells enriched from blood (not recorded which). The CDR3 DNA sequence: TGTGCCAGCAGTCGACAGGGAACGAAGCAGTACTTC. Its protein is CASSRQGTKQYF.